This T cell receptor beta chain was obtained from a study of follicular helper T cells after annual influenza vaccination. TCRB was sequenced at Survey level resolution. Clones were read by immunoSEQ multiplex PCR, and TCRdb kept only the in-frame ones, dropping some. The table lists about 6,800 clones, 70% to 90% of them singletons. General observations from the study: Just roughly 9-23% of cells analyzed had recovered productive TCRB sequences. Recurrent ICOS+CD38+ cTfh clonotypes included tetramer and AIM influenza-specific ones.

Losses at the gene ends were 4 bases for V and 0 bases for J; bases not matched to a gene: 5. Germline values: CDR1 SGHKS, CDR2 YYEKEE (reference sequence). This CDR3 contains 15 residues. To note about this clone: The target antigen is unknown.

Sample time point: 2015-2016 season, 7 days after influenza vaccination. Per time point, roughly 40-100 mL of blood was sampled. This clonotype was obtained from an adult who received the influenza vaccine. The chain combines TRBV5-5 with TRBJ2-7; 9 positions match TRBD1. Source: CXCR5+ CD38- circulating T follicular helper cells from blood, taken 7 days after influenza vaccination. As to subset: circulating Tfh, non-naive CD4+CXCR5+PD-1+ (ICOS+CD38+ or ICOS-CD38-). CDR3 sequence (DNA): TGTGCCAGCAGCCCCGGGGACAGGGTCTCCTACGAGCAGTACTTC. It translates to CASSPGDRVSYEQYF.